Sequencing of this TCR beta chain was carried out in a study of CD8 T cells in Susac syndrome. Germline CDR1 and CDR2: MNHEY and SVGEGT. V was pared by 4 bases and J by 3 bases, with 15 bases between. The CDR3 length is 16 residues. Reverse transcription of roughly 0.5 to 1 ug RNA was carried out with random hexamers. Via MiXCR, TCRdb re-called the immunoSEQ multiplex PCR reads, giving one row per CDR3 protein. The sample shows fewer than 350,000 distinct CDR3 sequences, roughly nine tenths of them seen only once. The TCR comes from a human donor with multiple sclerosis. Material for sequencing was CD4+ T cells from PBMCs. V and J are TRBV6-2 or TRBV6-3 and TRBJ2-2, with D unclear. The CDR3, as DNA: TGTGCCAGCAGTTTCAGGACCTCATCTTACACCGGGGAGCTGTTTTTT. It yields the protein CASSFRTSSYTGELFF.